The 25 T cell receptor beta chains in this list originate from one sample, sequenced in a study of T cell changes during pregnancy in multiple sclerosis. Only in-frame clones appear in the TCRdb table, and some are missing; sequencing was by immunoSEQ multiplex PCR. The sample has 55,000 to 70,000 clones; nearly 95% are singletons. The sequencing used CD4+ T cells from peripheral blood mononuclear cells, collected after pregnancy. The source of these receptors is a female donor with multiple sclerosis, enrolled in a pregnancy study.

DNA of the CDR3: TGCGCCAGCAGTGAAAGGACAGGAGCCACTGAAGCTTTCTTT. Translated: CASSERTGATEAFF. The V call is TRBV10-2, the J call TRBJ1-1, with 7 bases fitting TRBD1. The CDR3 runs to 14 residues. The germline CDR1 and CDR2 sequences are WSHSY and SAAADI. Trimming at V came to 3 bases and at J to 4 bases, leaving 5 bases not matched to a gene.

This chain uses TRBV19 with TRBJ2-2; 7 nucleotides align to TRBD2. J gave up 0 bases and V 5 bases, and 6 bases lay outside the gene matches. Germline V gene data show CDR1 as LNHDA and CDR2 as SQIVND (reference sequence). CDR3 length: 16 residues. The CDR3 nucleotides read TGTGCCAGTAGTCCCCAAGCGGGGTCGAACACCGGGGAGCTGTTTTTT. Translating it yields CASSPQAGSNTGELFF.

The chain is built from TRBV16 and TRBJ1-5, with D uncertain. There are 13 residues in the CDR3. Germline-derived CDR1 and CDR2 are KGHSY and FQNENV. Trimming stripped 0 bases from V and 3 bases from J, with 3 bases between. CDR3 residues: CASSQSNNQPQHF. The CDR3 coding sequence is TGTGCCAGCAGCCAATCTAACAATCAGCCCCAGCATTTT.

CDR3 nucleotide sequence: TGTGCCAGCAGTTCCCCGCATTTGGAGAAGATCAGCAATCAGCCCCAGCATTTT. The encoded protein is CASSSPHLEKISNQPQHF. This chain links TRBV28 with TRBJ1-5; no clear D. V dropped 4 bases and J dropped 1 base, with 20 bases sitting between them. Germline V lookup: CDR1 MDHEN, CDR2 SYDVKM. CDR3 length: 18 amino acids.

The CDR3 nucleotides read TGCGCCAGCAGCTTGGTTACTGCGGCAACCTACGAGCAGTACTTC. Protein sequence: CASSLVTAATYEQYF. This chain joins TRBV5-1 and TRBJ2-7; D gene uncertain. This CDR3 region has 15 residues. Looked up from germline, CDR1 is SGHRS and CDR2 is YFSETQ. Trimming left V 0 bases short and J 2 bases short, with 12 bases between.

This clone was seen a handful of times. The chain has TRBV5-1 and TRBJ1-1; the match to TRBD1 covers 7 bases. V trimming: 0 bases; J trimming: 5 bases; junction bases outside the gene matches: 10. The CDR3 sequence is 16 residues long. Per germline, CDR1 SGHRS and CDR2 YFSETQ. The CDR3 nucleotides read TGCGCCAGCAGCTTGGATTCAGGGGGACGAGGGACTGAAGCTTTCTTT. Protein product: CASSLDSGGRGTEAFF.

The J gene is TRBJ1-5, the V gene TRBV30; 9 nucleotides match TRBD1. From germline, CDR1 is GTSNPN and CDR2 SVGIG (reference sequence). J was trimmed by 6 bases and V by 3 bases; bases with no gene match: 15. The CDR3 contains 17 residues. The CDR3 here is CAWSSRWGQGDSQPQHF. The DNA for the CDR3 is TGTGCCTGGAGCTCACGGTGGGGACAGGGAGACAGTCAGCCCCAGCATTTT.

The genes are TRBV19 and TRBJ2-5, with D perhaps matching TRBD2 (5 bases). The length of the CDR3 is 14 residues. The V end lost 7 bases, the J end lost 0 bases, and 12 bases lay between the germline ends. Germline V CDR1 and CDR2: LNHDA, SQIVND (reference sequence). CDR3 sequence (DNA): TGTGCCAGTAATGGCCCGGGGTACCAAGAGACCCAGTACTTC. Residues: CASNGPGYQETQYF.

The chain carries TRBV27 and TRBJ2-2, with D unresolved. Trimming shortened V by 5 bases and J by 3 bases, and 4 bases separated the two germline ends. The germline V gene has CDR1 MNHEY and CDR2 SMNVEV (reference sequence). The CDR3 is 12 residues long. CDR3 amino acids: CASSPYTGELFF. For the CDR3, the DNA is TGTGCCAGCAGTCCCTACACCGGGGAGCTGTTTTTT.

The chain recombines TRBV19 with TRBJ1-6; D not certain. This CDR3 has 15 amino acids. The ends were cut back, 7 bases at V and 10 bases at J, with 20 bases in the middle. Germline-derived CDR1 and CDR2 are LNHDA and SQIVND (reference sequence). The chain's CDR3 is CASTPSRAGGSPLHF. CDR3 nucleotides: TGTGCCAGTACCCCTTCGAGGGCCGGAGGATCACCCCTCCACTTT.

This rearrangement joins TRBV5-1 to TRBJ1-1; 8 bases are shared with TRBD1. Germline V gene lookup returns CDR1 SGHRS and CDR2 YFSETQ. The CDR3 sequence is 14 residues long. The V gene end was trimmed by 3 bases and the J gene end by 5 bases; junction bases not matched to a gene: 6. CDR3 amino acids: CASSSPTGGTEAFF. The CDR3 region has the DNA TGCGCCAGCAGCTCGCCTACAGGGGGGACTGAAGCTTTCTTT.

CDR3 sequence (DNA): TGTGCCAGCAGTCGCGTTACTAGCGGGAGTACCGGGGAGCTGTTTTTT. Protein product: CASSRVTSGSTGELFF. V is TRBV27 and J is TRBJ2-2; 11 bases are shared with TRBD2. The length of the CDR3 is 16 residues. V dropped 5 bases and J dropped 5; count of bases not matched to a gene: 7. Per the germline V gene, CDR1 is MNHEY and CDR2 is SMNVEV (reference sequence).

This chain connects TRBV9 to TRBJ2-1; possibly TRBD1 for D (6 bases). The CDR3 consists of 16 residues. Per the germline V gene, CDR1 is SGDLS and CDR2 is YYNGEE. Trimming removed 0 bases at V and 1 base at J, with 11 bases between. CDR3 in amino acids: CASSVGAGVSYNEQFF. In DNA, the CDR3 is TGTGCCAGCAGCGTAGGGGCAGGGGTTTCCTACAATGAGCAGTTCTTC.

The chain carries TRBV18 and TRBJ2-3; D unresolved. The CDR3 has 12 residues. Trimming took 2 bases from V and 4 from J, leaving 4 bases between them. CDR1 and CDR2 (germline): KGHSH, LQKENI. CDR3 protein: CASSPESDTQYF. For the CDR3, the DNA is TGTGCCAGCTCACCAGAGTCAGATACGCAGTATTTT. The variable domain in full, with the rest retrieved from reference TRBV18 and TRBJ2-3, is NAGVMQNPRHLVRRRGQEARLRCSPMKGHSHVYWYRQLPEEGLKFMVYLQKENIIDESGMPKERFSAEFPKEGPSILRIQQVVRGDSAAYFCASSPESDTQYFGPGTRLTVL.

The chain is built from TRBV6-1 and TRBJ1-2; D gene ambiguous. The CDR3 covers 14 residues. The germline V gene encodes CDR1 MNHNS and CDR2 SASEGT. The V end was cut by 7 bases, the J end by 5 bases, with 17 bases between. The CDR3: CASTGHSLIYGYTF. The DNA of the CDR3 is TGTGCCAGCACAGGCCATTCCCTTATTTATGGCTACACCTTC.

The V gene is TRBV19, the J gene TRBJ1-1, with D possibly TRBD1 on 6 matching bases. There are 15 residues in the CDR3. With 4 bases removed from V and 1 base from J, the gap between germline ends came to 13 bases. Per germline, CDR1 LNHDA and CDR2 SQIVND (reference sequence). CDR3 nucleotide sequence: TGTGCCAGTAGTACGCTTCCACAGGGGAACACTGAAGCTTTCTTT. It yields the protein CASSTLPQGNTEAFF.

The rearrangement links TRBV7-2 to TRBJ2-3; 11 nucleotides align to TRBD2. Trimming cost V 1 base and J 0 bases; bases outside gene matches: 6. CDR3 length: 18 amino acids. Germline values: CDR1 SGHTA, CDR2 FQGNSA. CDR3 loop: CASSLGPSGGTSTDTQYF. CDR3 nucleotide sequence: TGTGCCAGCAGCTTAGGTCCTAGCGGGGGGACTAGCACAGATACGCAGTATTTT.

On this clone: The sample has other DNA sequences that encode this CDR3 too. This rearrangement joins TRBV7-3 to TRBJ1-1; D is perhaps TRBD1 (5 bases). The V end lost 6 bases, the J end lost 1 base, and 9 bases lay between the germline ends. CDR3 length equals 13 residues. CDR1 SGHTA and CDR2 FQGTGA come from the germline V gene. For the CDR3, the DNA is TGTGCCAGCAGTTCCACAGGGAACACTGAAGCTTTCTTT. This gives the protein CASSSTGNTEAFF.

Here the CDR3 DNA reads TGTGCCAGCAGCGTAGAGGACAGGGGCAGAAACACCATATATTTT. It specifies CASSVEDRGRNTIYF. The genes are TRBV9 and TRBJ1-3; 9 bases agree with TRBD1. The CDR3 covers 15 residues. CDR1 and CDR2 (germline): SGDLS, YYNGEE. V trimming: 0 bases; J trimming: 5 bases; junction bases outside the gene matches: 3.

The chain employs TRBV27 and TRBJ1-1, with a tentative D call TRBD1 (5 bases). There are 16 residues in the CDR3. Per germline, CDR1 MNHEY and CDR2 SMNVEV (reference sequence). Trimming cost V 1 base and J 7 bases, with 19 bases left between them. The CDR3 is CASSLLGIGVGGEAFF. The CDR3 bases are TGTGCCAGCAGTTTATTAGGGATTGGAGTGGGGGGTGAAGCTTTCTTT.

The chain couples TRBV7-7 to TRBJ2-5; 7 bases fit TRBD1. The CDR3 totals 13 residues. The junction had 5 bases not matched to a gene; V was cut back by 5 bases and J by 5 bases. CDR1 is SSHAT, CDR2 FNYEAQ, per germline (reference sequence). The CDR3 DNA reads as TGTGCCAGCAGCCCCGACAGGGATGAGACCCAGTACTTC. It specifies CASSPDRDETQYF.

The V and J genes are TRBV2 and TRBJ1-5, with 11 bases aligning to TRBD1. CDR1 is SNHLY and CDR2 is FYNNEI in the germline V gene. The CDR3 is 15 residues long. V dropped 7 bases and J dropped 1; count of bases not matched to a gene: 3. This CDR3 reads CASNRDRGSNQPQHF. For the CDR3, the DNA is TGTGCCAGCAACCGGGACAGGGGGAGCAATCAGCCCCAGCATTTT.

The DNA of the CDR3 is TGTGCCACCCGACAGTTCCTGGAGCAGTACTTC. Amino acid sequence: CATRQFLEQYF. This chain links TRBV6-5 with TRBJ2-7; D is perhaps TRBD1 (5 bases). V was cut by 10 bases and J by 7 bases, with 14 bases left in between. CDR1 is MNHEY, CDR2 SVGAGI, per germline. The length of the CDR3 is 11 residues.

The chain links TRBV28 to TRBJ2-7; D perhaps matches TRBD2 (5 bases). With 1 base removed from V and 2 bases from J, the gap between germline ends came to 6 bases. The V gene's germline CDR1 is MDHEN and CDR2 SYDVKM. This CDR3 has 13 amino acids. In nucleotides, the CDR3 is TGTGCCAGCAGTTTATCGAGGGCCTACGAGCAGTACTTC. Its translation is CASSLSRAYEQYF.

J is TRBJ1-1 and V is TRBV2; the D is unclear. This CDR3 has 11 residues. V was trimmed by 5 bases and J by 3 bases, leaving 4 bases between them. Germline lookup yields CDR1 SNHLY and CDR2 FYNNEI. The CDR3 loop is CASSLYTEAFF. CDR3 nucleotides: TGTGCCAGCAGTCTTTACACTGAAGCTTTCTTT.